These T cell receptor beta chains were read from a single sample in a study of T-cell memory formation after mild COVID-19. TCRdb processed the 5' RACE reads anew with MiXCR; each CDR3 protein has one entry. The table has hundreds of thousands of distinct CDR3 sequences, about a fifth seen once. The sequenced material came from PBMCs or a T cell subset sorted from them (not recorded which). The receptors originated from an adult woman who had mild COVID-19 (a few samples of this study predate the infection). Cell type and time point are not known. Each CDR3 is given with its conserved first and last residue. The order of the fields is CDR3 protein, CDR3 DNA, J gene, D gene, V gene, clone size. D genes are given only for firm matches. The listing skips clone size in some rows; elsewhere it reads once, few, many or a size class.

CDR3: CATSKGWSGELFF; DNA: TGTGCCACCAGCAAGGGTTGGTCCGGGGAGCTGTTTTTT; J: TRBJ2-2; D: NA; V: TRBV15; size: few
CDR3: CASGQGGTDTQYF; DNA: TGTGCCAGCGGACAGGGAGGGACAGATACGCAGTATTTT; J: TRBJ2-3; D: NA; V: TRBV7-9; size: few
CDR3: CASIPRPGQSYGYTF; DNA: TGTGCCAGCATCCCCCGCCCCGGACAGAGCTATGGCTACACCTTC; J: TRBJ1-2; D: NA; V: TRBV12-3/TRBV12-4; size: few
CDR3: CASKQGPGISPQHF; DNA: TGCGCCAGCAAACAGGGACCTGGAATCAGCCCCCAGCATTTT; J: TRBJ1-5; D: NA; V: TRBV5-1; size: NA
CDR3: CASSRVREGGYNEQFF; DNA: TGTGCCAGCAGCCGGGTGCGGGAGGGAGGATACAATGAGCAGTTCTTC; J: TRBJ2-1; D: TRBD2; V: TRBV7-9; size: many
CDR3: CASSPWGGGGNNEQFF; DNA: TGTGCCAGCAGCCCCTGGGGCGGGGGAGGTAACAATGAGCAGTTCTTC; J: TRBJ2-1; D: TRBD2; V: TRBV6-5; size: NA
CDR3: CASSQGRGQVQPQHF; DNA: TGCGCCAGCAGCCAAGGCAGGGGGCAGGTTCAGCCCCAGCATTTT; J: TRBJ1-5; D: TRBD1; V: TRBV4-1; size: few
CDR3: CASSLFLTGTAAGDYTF; DNA: TGCGCCAGCAGCTTGTTTTTGACGGGAACGGCCGCCGGCGACTACACCTTC; J: TRBJ1-2; D: NA; V: TRBV5-1; size: few
CDR3: CASSPQGRGQYF; DNA: TGTGCCAGCAGTCCACAGGGGCGGGGTCAGTACTTC; J: TRBJ2-4; D: NA; V: TRBV12-3/TRBV12-4; size: few
CDR3: CASTRGVAGNQPQHF; DNA: TGTGCCAGCACCCGAGGGGTAGCAGGCAATCAGCCCCAGCATTTT; J: TRBJ1-5; D: NA; V: TRBV12-3/TRBV12-4; size: NA
CDR3: CASSLSDLAKNIQYF; DNA: TGTGCCAGCAGCCTCAGCGACCTAGCCAAAAACATTCAGTACTTC; J: TRBJ2-4; D: NA; V: TRBV7-9; size: many
CDR3: CASSYIAGGPYNEQFF; DNA: TGTGCCAGCAGCTACATAGCGGGAGGCCCCTACAATGAGCAGTTCTTC; J: TRBJ2-1; D: TRBD2; V: TRBV14; size: few
CDR3: CSARGTSRYEQYF; DNA: TGCAGTGCTAGGGGGACTAGCAGATACGAGCAGTACTTC; J: TRBJ2-7; D: TRBD2; V: TRBV20-1; size: few
CDR3: CASSPPWSGTGELFF; DNA: TGTGCCAGCAGCCCCCCCTGGAGCGGAACCGGGGAGCTGTTTTTT; J: TRBJ2-2; D: NA; V: TRBV7-9; size: NA
CDR3: CAWATGVGSYEQYF; DNA: TGTGCCTGGGCGACAGGGGTCGGTTCCTACGAGCAGTACTTC; J: TRBJ2-7; D: TRBD1; V: TRBV30; size: NA
CDR3: CAWGDRESGRWYNEQFF; DNA: TGTGCCTGGGGGGACAGGGAGAGCGGGAGGTGGTACAATGAGCAGTTCTTC; J: TRBJ2-1; D: NA; V: TRBV30; size: NA
CDR3: CASSLETLRQVTDTQYF; DNA: TGCGCCAGCAGCTTAGAAACCCTTCGACAGGTCACAGATACGCAGTATTTT; J: TRBJ2-3; D: NA; V: TRBV5-1; size: NA
CDR3: CASTDRGFEQFF; DNA: TGTGCCAGCACCGATCGGGGGTTTGAGCAGTTCTTC; J: TRBJ2-1; D: NA; V: TRBV7-6; size: few
CDR3: CASGLARPETQYF; DNA: TGTGCCAGTGGACTAGCTCGACCGGAGACCCAGTACTTC; J: TRBJ2-5; D: TRBD2; V: TRBV19; size: NA
CDR3: CASSLGKSRAQQYF; DNA: TGCGCCAGCAGCTTGGGGAAAAGCAGGGCTCAGCAGTACTTC; J: TRBJ2-7; D: NA; V: TRBV5-1; size: few
CDR3: CASSYGGPGIGSPLHF; DNA: TGTGCCAGCAGCTACGGGGGGCCCGGAATAGGCTCACCCCTCCACTTT; J: TRBJ1-6; D: NA; V: TRBV14; size: NA
CDR3: CASSQGTSGVQETQYF; DNA: TGTGCCAGCAGCCAAGGGACTAGCGGGGTCCAAGAGACCCAGTACTTC; J: TRBJ2-5; D: TRBD2; V: TRBV3-1; size: NA
CDR3: CASSLGPEGGYTF; DNA: TGTGCCAGCAGTTTAGGTCCGGAGGGCGGCTACACCTTC; J: TRBJ1-2; D: NA; V: TRBV12-3/TRBV12-4; size: NA
CDR3: CASITVIGESDEAFF; DNA: TGTGCCAGCATCACGGTAATAGGGGAGTCCGATGAAGCTTTCTTT; J: TRBJ1-1; D: NA; V: TRBV6-2/TRBV6-3; size: NA